A selection of T cell receptor beta chains follows, all from one sample in a study of cytomegalovirus exposure and HLA in healthy donors. Measured with immunoSEQ multiplex PCR; TCRdb has only the in-frame clones, and not every one. Of 180,000 or so clones in the sample, around three quarters were seen once. The specimen sequenced was PBMCs. These receptor sequences come from a woman between 50 and 59 years old in good health and CMV-seronegative. Both conserved end residues are part of each CDR3. A D gene is named only where the DNA matches it firmly. A row's size may be missing; if present it is once, few, many or a size class.

V gene	J gene	clone size	D gene	CDR3 DNA	CDR3 protein
TRBV19	TRBJ1-5	-	TRBD1	TGTGCCAGTAGGGCGACAGGGGGCCACAATCAGCCCCAGCATTTT	CASRATGGHNQPQHF
TRBV7-2	TRBJ1-1	-	-	TGTGCCAGCAGCTCCCCAAGAAACGGGGGGCCGAACACTGAAGCTTTCTTT	CASSSPRNGGPNTEAFF
TRBV28	TRBJ2-3	few	-	TGTGCCAGCATGTCATACGGGAGTGGCTACACAGATACGCAGTATTTT	CASMSYGSGYTDTQYF
TRBV28	TRBJ2-5	-	-	TGTGCCAGCAGTCCCCCCGGGACTGCAAGGGAGACCCAGTACTTC	CASSPPGTARETQYF
TRBV6-5	TRBJ1-1	-	-	TGTGCCAGCAGTCCGACGGGTGACACTGAAGCTTTCTTT	CASSPTGDTEAFF
TRBV6-5	TRBJ2-7	-	-	TGTGCCAGCACCTCCGGACACAGCTACGAGCAGTACTTC	CASTSGHSYEQYF
TRBV5-6	TRBJ2-3	-	-	TGTGCCAGCAGCTTGGCGGACGGGACACTGACAGATACGCAGTATTTT	CASSLADGTLTDTQYF
TRBV28	TRBJ1-2	-	TRBD1	TGTGCCAGCAGTTTGCCGGGACAGGGGGCGGGTAAAGGCTACACCTTC	CASSLPGQGAGKGYTF
TRBV27	TRBJ2-7	-	TRBD2	TGTGCCATCCGAACCGGGACTAGCTCCTACGAGCAGTACTTC	CAIRTGTSSYEQYF
TRBV6-1	TRBJ2-2	-	TRBD1	TGTGCCAGCAGTGAATTGGACAGGGTAGGCACCGGGGAGCTGTTTTTT	CASSELDRVGTGELFF
TRBV7-2	TRBJ1-5	once	-	TGTGCCAGCAGCCTAAGTATAGGAGATAGCAATCAGCCCCAGCATTTT	CASSLSIGDSNQPQHF
TRBV6-1	TRBJ1-2	once	TRBD1	TGTGCCAGCAGTGAAAGTATCGGCAGGGGGCTCTATGGCTACACCTTC	CASSESIGRGLYGYTF
TRBV13	TRBJ1-3	-	-	TGTGCCAGCAGCTTACGTTTGGGCAGGGGATCCGGAAACACCATATATTTT	CASSLRLGRGSGNTIYF
TRBV11-2	TRBJ1-1	-	-	TGTGCCAGCAGCGGGAGGATGAACACTGAAGCTTTCTTT	CASSGRMNTEAFF
TRBV28	TRBJ1-2	-	-	TGTGCCAGCAGTTTAAGGGGAATAAATGGCTACACCTTC	CASSLRGINGYTF
TRBV5-1	TRBJ2-1	-	TRBD2	TGCGCCAGCAGCTGGGGACTAGCGGGAGCGGGACACAATGAGCAGTTCTTC	CASSWGLAGAGHNEQFF
TRBV6-5	TRBJ2-5	-	TRBD1	TGTGCCAGCAGTTACTGGGACAGGGGACCAGAGACCCAGTACTTC	CASSYWDRGPETQYF
TRBV7-2	TRBJ1-1	-	-	TGTGCCAGCAGCGCGGACAGAAACACAAACACTGAAGCTTTCTTT	CASSADRNTNTEAFF
TRBV11-3	TRBJ1-1	-	-	TGTGCCAGCAGCCAGGGTGTGAACACTGAAGCTTTCTTT	CASSQGVNTEAFF
TRBV29-1	TRBJ2-7	-	TRBD2	TGCAGCGCCCCGTTTGGACTAGCGAGCCGACTTTCCTACGAGCAGTACTTC	CSAPFGLASRLSYEQYF
TRBV6-6	TRBJ1-6	once	-	TGTGCCAGCAGGGCTCCCCCTGAATGGAATTCACCCCTCCACTTT	CASRAPPEWNSPLHF
TRBV6-1	TRBJ2-7	few	TRBD1	TGTGCCAGCAGTGACGGACAGGGTCGTTACGAGCAGTACTTC	CASSDGQGRYEQYF
TRBV29-1	TRBJ2-3	few	-	TGCAGCGTTGACCTCACAGATACGCAGTATTTT	CSVDLTDTQYF